Listed below are T cell receptor beta chains from one sample, sequenced in a study of OX40 agonist ivuxolimab in advanced cancers. Assay: immunoSEQ multiplex PCR; the TCRdb copy retains only in-frame clones and omits some. The data show more than 65,000 clones, about three quarters seen once. Sequencing was performed on CD4+ or CD8+ T cells sorted from blood, taken in a trial of the OX40 agonist ivuxolimab. The receptors here all came from an adult with an advanced solid tumor such as melanoma, head and neck, liver or kidney cancer. CDR3s include the opening cysteine and the closing phenylalanine or tryptophan. Fields, in order: V gene, clone size, J gene, D gene, CDR3 DNA, CDR3 protein. A D gene is named only where the DNA matches it firmly. A clone size is listed for some rows: how often the clone was seen (once, few, many), or a class if it is expanded.

TRBV19	.	TRBJ1-1	.	TGTGCCAGTAGTATAGCTACCGCGGGGGGGCGTAGCACTGAAGCTTTCTTT	CASSIATAGGRSTEAFF
TRBV10-1	.	TRBJ1-6	.	TGCGCCACCTCGACAAACCTTTCACCCCTCCACTTT	CATSTNLSPLHF
TRBV7-8	.	TRBJ1-6	.	TGTGCCAGCAGCTTAGGGGGGGCGCGAGATAATTCACCCCTCCACTTT	CASSLGGARDNSPLHF
TRBV7-9	.	TRBJ1-1	.	TGTGCCAGCAGCCCCCTCCGGGACCTGAACACTGAAGCTTTCTTT	CASSPLRDLNTEAFF
TRBV14	.	TRBJ1-6	.	TGTGCCAGCAGCCAAGCCTCGGGGAGATATTCACCCCTCCACTTT	CASSQASGRYSPLHF
TRBV10-1	once	TRBJ2-1	TRBD2	TGCGCCAGCAGGGGGACTAGCGGAGAGCAGTTCTTC	CASRGTSGEQFF
TRBV7-9	.	TRBJ2-7	.	TGTGCCAGCAGCGAGACGGACAGAGCCTACGAGCAGTACTTC	CASSETDRAYEQYF
TRBV4-1	.	TRBJ2-5	TRBD1	TGCGCCAGCAGCCAAGACCACAGGGGTTGGGAGACCCAGTACTTC	CASSQDHRGWETQYF
TRBV30	.	TRBJ2-5	.	TGTGCCTGGAAGGGAAACCAAGAGACCCAGTACTTC	CAWKGNQETQYF
TRBV9	.	TRBJ1-6	.	TGTGCCAGCAGCGTAGATACCGATTCACCCCTCCACTTT	CASSVDTDSPLHF
TRBV6-1	.	TRBJ2-2	TRBD2	TGTGCCAGCAGTGGACTAGCGGGGGGGCCCTGGAACACCGGGGAGCTGTTTTTT	CASSGLAGGPWNTGELFF
TRBV2	.	TRBJ1-5	.	TGTGCCAGCAGGGGCCCGGGGGCCTACAATCAGCCCCAGCATTTT	CASRGPGAYNQPQHF
TRBV7-2	few	TRBJ1-3	.	TGTGCCAGCAGCCGAGGGCTAGGAAACACCATATATTTT	CASSRGLGNTIYF
TRBV6-5	.	TRBJ2-1	.	TGTGCCAGCAGTTACTCGAAGGAAAGCTCCTACAATGAGCAGTTCTTC	CASSYSKESSYNEQFF
TRBV27	.	TRBJ1-2	.	TGTGCCAGCAGCCCGGCGGGGGCAAGGGGCTACACCTTC	CASSPAGARGYTF
TRBV14	.	TRBJ1-4	.	TGTGCCAGCAGCCAAGATCGGAAGGAAAAACTGTTTTTT	CASSQDRKEKLFF
TRBV5-8	.	TRBJ2-1	TRBD2	TGTGCCAGCAGCATGATACGGACTAGCGTGGTCGGCAATGAGCAGTTCTTC	CASSMIRTSVVGNEQFF
TRBV6-1	.	TRBJ1-1	TRBD1	TGTGCCAGCAGTTCCGACAGGGCAGACACTGAAGCTTTCTTT	CASSSDRADTEAFF
TRBV5-1	.	TRBJ2-5	.	TGCGCCAGCAGCCAGGAGGCCGGGACCCAGTACTTC	CASSQEAGTQYF
TRBV4-2	few	TRBJ1-5	.	TGTGCCAGCAGCCAAGACAGGAGCAATCAGCCCCAGCATTTT	CASSQDRSNQPQHF
TRBV5-1	.	TRBJ2-1	TRBD2	TGCGCCAGCAGCTTGGGGCTAGCGGCACACAATGAGCAGTTCTTC	CASSLGLAAHNEQFF
TRBV5-1	.	TRBJ2-7	.	TGCGCCAGCAGCCAAGGATCCTCCTACGAGCAGTACTTC	CASSQGSSYEQYF
TRBV5-6	.	TRBJ2-3	TRBD2	TGTGCCAGCAGCTCGCCCCACGGGGCTAGCGGGAGTATTGGTACGCAGTATTTT	CASSSPHGASGSIGTQYF
TRBV6-1	.	TRBJ1-5	.	TGTGCCAGCGGCTTGGGCGGGAGCAATCAGCCCCAGCATTTT	CASGLGGSNQPQHF
TRBV6-5	.	TRBJ2-7	TRBD1	TGTGCCAGCAGCTCGACAGGGGGCGTGCACGAGCAGTACTTC	CASSSTGGVHEQYF
TRBV6-1	.	TRBJ2-1	.	TGTGCCAGCAGTGGGGGGGCCCGGGAGTTCTTC	CASSGGAREFF
TRBV28	.	TRBJ2-5	.	TGTGCCACCGTTATAGCGGATCAAGAGACCCAGTACTTC	CATVIADQETQYF
TRBV28	.	TRBJ2-4	.	TGTGCCAGCAGCTCCAATTGGGCCAAAAACATTCAGTACTTC	CASSSNWAKNIQYF
TRBV7-2	.	TRBJ1-6	.	TGTGCCAGCAGATACCCTAATTCACCCCTCCACTTT	CASRYPNSPLHF
TRBV29-1	.	TRBJ2-5	TRBD2	TGCAGCGTTGAAAGGGCTAGCGGGAGGAAAGAGACCCAGTACTTC	CSVERASGRKETQYF
TRBV19	.	TRBJ1-6	.	TGTGCCAGTAGTACCCGATCGGGACGGGTTAATTCACCCCTCCACTTT	CASSTRSGRVNSPLHF
TRBV28	medium-sized	TRBJ1-4	.	TGTGCCAGCAGTTTCGGCGCGGCAGGAAATGAAAAACTGTTTTTT	CASSFGAAGNEKLFF
TRBV2	.	TRBJ1-1	.	TGTGCCAGTTCCGGGGGGACTGAAGCTTTCTTT	CASSGGTEAFF
TRBV5-4	.	TRBJ2-1	.	TGTGCCAGCAGCTTGCGTACTAGCCCCAGAGGTGCCAATGAGCAGTTCTTC	CASSLRTSPRGANEQFF
TRBV29-1	.	TRBJ1-2	.	TGCAGCACCTCGACAGGCGCTAACTATGGCTACACCTTC	CSTSTGANYGYTF
TRBV6-6	.	TRBJ2-5	.	TGTGCCAGCAGTTACTCGAATTGGGGAGAGACCCAGTACTTC	CASSYSNWGETQYF
TRBV6-6	once	TRBJ2-7	.	TGTGCCAGCAGTACCGCTCAGGGTATGGCCGAGCAGTACTTC	CASSTAQGMAEQYF
TRBV9	.	TRBJ1-2	.	TGTGCCAGCAGCGACAGACAGTCAGCTAACTATGGCTACACCTTC	CASSDRQSANYGYTF
TRBV5-1	.	TRBJ2-7	.	TGCGCCAGCAGCTTTGACCTAGTACCGACCTACGAGCAGTACTTC	CASSFDLVPTYEQYF
TRBV7-6	.	TRBJ2-7	.	TGTGCCAGCAGCTTAGCACAGGAAACCTACGAGCAGTACTTC	CASSLAQETYEQYF
TRBV2	.	TRBJ2-6	.	TGTGCCAGCAGTGAGAGCAGCACCGAAGCCAACGTCCTGACTTTC	CASSESSTEANVLTF